This entry lists 9 T cell receptor beta chains sequenced from one sample in a study of PD-L1 blockade in urothelial cancer. TCRdb's copy holds only in-frame clones and misses some; the assay was immunoSEQ multiplex PCR. This repertoire shows some 100,000 clones, approximately 88% found once; its top ten account for roughly 0.97%. The time point is: pretreatment peripheral blood. Material: PBMCs, obtained around atezolizumab (anti-PD-L1) treatment. The source of these receptors is a woman at least 80 years old with urothelial cancer.

Note on this clone: An end of the junction does not agree with germline; a read error may underlie this. This chain's CDR3 is CASREDGLTSEKLFF. The CDR3 DNA sequence: TGTGCCAGCAGGGAAGATGGTCTCACGAGCGAAAAACTGTTTTTT. The chain links TRBV2 to TRBJ1-4, with D unclear. The CDR3 runs to 15 residues. Germline V lookup: CDR1 SNHLY, CDR2 FYNNEI. Together with reference TRBV2 and TRBJ1-4, the CDR3 gives the full variable domain: EPEVTQTPSHQVTQMGQEVILRCVPISNHLYFYWYRQILGQKVEFLVSFYNNEISEKSEIFDDQFSVERPDGSNFTLKIRSTKLEDSAMYFCASREDGLTSEKLFFGSGTQLSVL.

The V gene is TRBV29-1, the J gene TRBJ2-7; D perhaps matches TRBD1 (5 bases). Germline CDR1 and CDR2: SQVTM and ANQGSEA. The length of the CDR3 is 14 residues. Trimming took off 6 bases at V and 1 base at J, with 16 bases between the two ends. The CDR3 loop is CSVQDTLDSYEQYF. In DNA form, the CDR3 reads TGCAGCGTCCAGGACACCTTAGATTCCTACGAGCAGTACTTC.

This clone was recorded once. The J gene is TRBJ1-1, the V gene TRBV5-1, with 8 nucleotides matching TRBD1. Trimming cost V 7 bases and J 5 bases; bases outside gene matches: 7. Germline-derived CDR1 and CDR2 are SGHRS and YFSETQ. The CDR3 loop spans 13 amino acids. The CDR3, as DNA: TGCGCCAGCGCTACAGGGGGGGTTACTGAAGCTTTCTTT. Its protein product is CASATGGVTEAFF.

The chain combines TRBV28 with TRBJ2-7; 12 bases fit TRBD2. The CDR3 is made up of 13 amino acids. V lost 6 bases to trimming and J lost 3 bases; unmatched junction nucleotides: 0. From germline, CDR1 is MDHEN and CDR2 SYDVKM. As DNA, the CDR3 is TGTGCCAGCAGGACTAGCGGGAGCTACGAGCAGTACTTC. It specifies CASRTSGSYEQYF. Full variable domain (missing parts from reference TRBV28 and TRBJ2-7): DVKVTQSSRYLVKRTGEKVFLECVQDMDHENMFWYRQDPGLGLRLIYFSYDVKMKEKGDIPEGYSVSREKKERFSLILESASTNQTSMYLCASRTSGSYEQYFGPGTRLTVT.

Here the CDR3 reads CASSYSTTGRAFF. The CDR3 nucleotides are TGTGCCAGCAGTTACTCCACGACAGGGCGGGCTTTCTTT. The V call is TRBV6-5, the J call TRBJ1-1, with 7 bases that match TRBD1. Trimming at V came to 0 bases and at J to 11 bases, leaving 6 bases not matched to a gene. CDR1 and CDR2 from the germline V gene are MNHEY and SVGAGI. The CDR3 runs 13 residues.

The J gene is TRBJ2-3, the V gene TRBV6-4; 7 positions agree with TRBD1. Trimming at V came to 6 bases and at J to 4 bases, leaving 10 bases not matched to a gene. Germline loops: CDR1 MRHNA, CDR2 SNTAGT. The CDR3 spans 15 residues. The CDR3 reads CASSNEGASPDTQYF. The CDR3 DNA follows: TGTGCCAGCAGCAACGAGGGGGCGAGTCCAGATACGCAGTATTTT.

DNA for the CDR3: TGTGCCAGCAGCTTGGACAGGTTACTCTCTTTGAACACTGAAGCTTTCTTT. This translates into CASSLDRLLSLNTEAFF. The chain has TRBV7-3 and TRBJ1-1; TRBD1 matches at 7 bases. V was clipped by 3 bases and J by 0 bases; unmatched bases: 10. The germline V gene has CDR1 SGHTA and CDR2 FQGTGA. The CDR3 covers 17 residues. Full variable domain (missing parts from reference TRBV7-3 and TRBJ1-1): GAGVSQTPSNKVTEKGKYVELRCDPISGHTALYWYRQSLGQGPEFLIYFQGTGAADDSGLPNDRFFAVRPEGSVSTLKIQRTERGDSAVYLCASSLDRLLSLNTEAFFGQGTRLTVV.

The CDR3 DNA is TGTGCCAGCAGACCTAGCGGGATGAACACCGGGGAGCTGTTTTTT. Its protein is CASRPSGMNTGELFF. The rearrangement joins TRBV7-3 to TRBJ2-2; 9 nucleotides match TRBD2. CDR3 length: 15 residues. Germline V gene lookup returns CDR1 SGHTA and CDR2 FQGTGA. The V and J ends lost 6 bases and 1 base, in that order; junction bases with no gene match: 3.

The rearrangement joins TRBV21-1 to TRBJ1-3. TRBV21-1 is a pseudogene segment. This CDR3 region has 17 residues. CDR3 in DNA: TGTGCCAGCAGCAAAGCGCACGGGTACACAAAGGGAAACACCATATATTTT. It is translated as CASSKAHGYTKGNTIYF.